This T cell receptor beta chain is from a study of CD8 T cell repertoires and HIV-1 epitope variants. Study in general: Controls included no peptide, Ebola AY9 epitope, and a CMV, EBV, flu pool.

Germline CDR1 reads LNHDA; CDR2 reads SQIVND (reference sequence). V shed 7 bases, J shed 1 base, and the junction held 7 bases outside the gene matches. The CDR3 sequence is 15 residues long. Using immunoSEQ multiplex PCR, the repertoire was profiled, and TCRdb retains in-frame clones only, with some absent. The sample lists roughly 5,900 clones; over 60% were seen once. This clone rates as large (0.1 to 1%). Antigen specificity is unknown. Sequencing was performed on cultured CD8+ T cells derived from PBMCs. This TCR came from a male donor with HIV. The J gene is TRBJ1-5, the V gene TRBV19, with 7 bases matching TRBD1. The CDR3 DNA reads TGTGCCAGTACCCCGGACAGGTTAAGCAATCAGCCCCAGCATTTT. It yields the protein CASTPDRLSNQPQHF.